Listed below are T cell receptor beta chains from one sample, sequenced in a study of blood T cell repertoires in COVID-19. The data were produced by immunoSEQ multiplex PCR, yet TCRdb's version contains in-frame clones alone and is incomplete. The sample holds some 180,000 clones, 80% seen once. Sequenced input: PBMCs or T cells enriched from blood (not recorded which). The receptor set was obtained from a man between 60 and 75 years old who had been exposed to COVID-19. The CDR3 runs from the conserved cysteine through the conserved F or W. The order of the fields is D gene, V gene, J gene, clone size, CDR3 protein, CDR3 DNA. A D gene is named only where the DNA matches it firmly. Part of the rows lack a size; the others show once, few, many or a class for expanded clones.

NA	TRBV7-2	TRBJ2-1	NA	CASSLGGVVYNEQFF	TGTGCCAGCAGCTTAGGGGGAGTGGTCTACAATGAGCAGTTCTTC
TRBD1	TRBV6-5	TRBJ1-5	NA	CASRWDSGYNQPQHF	TGTGCCAGCAGGTGGGACAGTGGCTACAATCAGCCCCAGCATTTT
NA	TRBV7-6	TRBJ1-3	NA	CASSLISSSGNTIYF	TGTGCCAGCAGCTTAATTTCTTCCTCTGGAAACACCATATATTTT
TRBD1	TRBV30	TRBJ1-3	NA	CAWSLGGTGDATGNTIYF	TGTGCCTGGAGCCTCGGAGGGACAGGTGATGCGACTGGAAACACCATATATTTT
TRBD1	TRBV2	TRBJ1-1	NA	CASSRDRPLNTEAFF	TGTGCCAGCAGCCGGGACAGGCCTCTGAACACTGAAGCTTTCTTT
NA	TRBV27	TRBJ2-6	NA	CASSFGSLSGANVLTF	TGTGCCAGCAGTTTCGGGAGCCTCTCTGGGGCCAACGTCCTGACTTTC
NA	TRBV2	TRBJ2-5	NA	CASRERQPQETQYF	TGTGCCAGCAGGGAACGACAGCCACAAGAGACCCAGTACTTC
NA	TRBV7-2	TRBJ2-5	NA	CASSIFDRLQETQYF	TGTGCCAGCAGCATTTTTGACAGACTCCAAGAGACCCAGTACTTC
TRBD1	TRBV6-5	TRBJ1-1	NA	CASSLEQGTEAFF	TGTGCCAGCAGTTTGGAACAGGGGACTGAAGCTTTCTTT
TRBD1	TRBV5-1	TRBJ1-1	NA	CASFNRGGNTEAFF	TGCGCCAGTTTCAACAGGGGAGGAAACACTGAAGCTTTCTTT
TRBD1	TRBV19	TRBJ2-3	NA	CASSRPPGQGPDTQYF	TGTGCCAGTAGTAGACCACCGGGACAGGGGCCAGATACGCAGTATTTT
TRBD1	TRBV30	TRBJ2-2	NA	CAWNRDRGIGGYSTGELFF	TGTGCCTGGAATAGGGACAGGGGAATCGGAGGATATAGCACCGGGGAGCTGTTTTTT
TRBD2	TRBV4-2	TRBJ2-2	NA	CASSQSRGEFTGELFF	TGTGCCAGCAGCCAATCCCGGGGGGAGTTCACCGGGGAGCTGTTTTTT
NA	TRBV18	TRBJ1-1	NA	CASSPPLPRLEYTEAFF	TGTGCCAGCTCACCACCTTTGCCCCGCTTAGAGTATACTGAAGCTTTCTTT
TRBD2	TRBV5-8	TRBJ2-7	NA	CASSLLGLAGDEQYF	TGTGCCAGCAGCTTGTTAGGACTAGCGGGAGACGAGCAGTACTTC
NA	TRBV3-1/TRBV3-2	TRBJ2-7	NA	CASSHHKGYEQYF	TGTGCCAGCAGCCATCACAAGGGGTACGAGCAGTACTTC
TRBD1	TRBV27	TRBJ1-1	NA	CASSTRQGSTEAFF	TGTGCCAGCAGTACCCGACAGGGTTCCACTGAAGCTTTCTTT
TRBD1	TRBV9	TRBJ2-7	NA	CASSVGGQGLEQYF	TGTGCCAGCAGCGTAGGGGGACAGGGACTCGAGCAGTACTTC
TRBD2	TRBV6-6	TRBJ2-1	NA	CASSYVTSGINEQFF	TGTGCCAGCAGTTACGTGACTAGCGGGATCAATGAGCAGTTCTTC
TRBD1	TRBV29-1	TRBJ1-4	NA	CSVSGTGGRDEKLFF	TGCAGCGTCTCCGGGACAGGGGGCAGAGATGAAAAACTGTTTTTT
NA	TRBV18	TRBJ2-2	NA	CASSLTRNTGELFF	TGTGCCAGCTCACTTACACGGAACACCGGGGAGCTGTTTTTT
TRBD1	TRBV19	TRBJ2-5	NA	CASSLGQGQETQYF	TGTGCCAGTAGTCTGGGACAGGGCCAAGAGACCCAGTACTTC
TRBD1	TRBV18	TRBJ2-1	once	CASSPGQGWNNEQFF	TGTGCCAGCTCACCGGGACAGGGATGGAACAATGAGCAGTTCTTC
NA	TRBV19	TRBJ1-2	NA	CASSISPGTISYGYTF	TGTGCCAGTAGTATATCTCCGGGAACTATCTCCTATGGCTACACCTTC
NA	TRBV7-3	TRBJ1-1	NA	CASSLGRGNTEAFF	TGTGCCAGCAGCCTCGGTCGAGGGAACACTGAAGCTTTCTTT
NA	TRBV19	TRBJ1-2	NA	CASSRGGTKLANYGYTF	TGTGCCAGCTCTCGGGGAGGCACTAAATTAGCTAACTATGGCTACACCTTC
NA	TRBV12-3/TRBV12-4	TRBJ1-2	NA	CASSARDNYGYTF	TGTGCCAGCAGTGCCCGCGATAACTATGGCTACACCTTC
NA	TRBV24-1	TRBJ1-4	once	CATSESQGLDEKLFF	TGTGCCACCAGTGAATCCCAGGGGTTGGATGAAAAACTGTTTTTT
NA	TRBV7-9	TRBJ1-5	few	CASSLSQPTGNQPQHF	TGTGCCAGCAGCTTAAGTCAACCCACGGGCAATCAGCCCCAGCATTTT
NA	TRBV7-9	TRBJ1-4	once	CASGGEKLFF	TGTGCCAGCGGGGGCGAAAAACTGTTTTTT
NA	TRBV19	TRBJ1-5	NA	CASSNQGYSNQPQHF	TGTGCCAGTAGTAATCAGGGGTATAGCAATCAGCCCCAGCATTTT
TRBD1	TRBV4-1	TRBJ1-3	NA	CASSQGTALNTIYF	TGCGCCAGCAGCCAGGGGACAGCCTTAAACACCATATATTTT
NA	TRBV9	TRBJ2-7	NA	CASSVTRESYEQYF	TGTGCCAGCAGCGTTACGCGGGAATCCTACGAGCAGTACTTC
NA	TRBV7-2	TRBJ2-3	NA	CASSLTGPDTQYF	TGTGCCAGCAGCCTCACAGGGCCAGATACGCAGTATTTT
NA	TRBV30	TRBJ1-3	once	CACKGGGSGNTIYF	TGTGCCTGCAAAGGGGGGGGCTCTGGAAACACCATATATTTT
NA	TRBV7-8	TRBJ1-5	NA	CASSPTGGNQPQHF	TGTGCCAGCAGCCCGACAGGAGGCAATCAGCCCCAGCATTTT
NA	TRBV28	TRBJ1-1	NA	CANTMQVNTEAFF	TGTGCCAACACGATGCAGGTGAACACTGAAGCTTTCTTT
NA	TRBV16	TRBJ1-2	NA	CASSQFQGSNYGYTF	TGTGCCAGCAGCCAATTCCAGGGATCGAACTATGGCTACACCTTC
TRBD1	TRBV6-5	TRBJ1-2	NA	CASSYSRQGQGYTF	TGTGCCAGCAGTTACTCTAGACAGGGCCAAGGCTACACCTTC
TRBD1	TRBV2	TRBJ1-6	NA	CASSATGENSPLHF	TGTGCCAGCAGTGCGACAGGGGAAAATTCACCCCTCCACTTT
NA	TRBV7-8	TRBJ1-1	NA	CASSLGLRAFENTEAFF	TGTGCCAGCAGCTTAGGTCTTCGCGCCTTTGAAAACACTGAAGCTTTCTTT
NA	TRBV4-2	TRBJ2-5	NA	CASSQVGLETQYF	TGTGCCAGCAGCCAAGTCGGACTGGAGACCCAGTACTTC
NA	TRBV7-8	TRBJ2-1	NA	CASSLAGVRRSSYNEQFF	TGTGCCAGCAGCTTAGCGGGAGTACGCCGAAGCTCCTACAATGAGCAGTTCTTC
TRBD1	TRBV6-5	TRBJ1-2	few	CASRAGTGVYGYTF	TGTGCCAGCAGGGCCGGGACAGGGGTCTATGGCTACACCTTC
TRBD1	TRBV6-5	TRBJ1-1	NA	CASSYPGQGNTEAFF	TGTGCCAGCAGTTACCCCGGACAGGGGAACACTGAAGCTTTCTTT
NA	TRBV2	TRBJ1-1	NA	CASSVRGGTEAFF	TGTGCCAGCAGTGTAAGAGGGGGAACTGAAGCTTTCTTT
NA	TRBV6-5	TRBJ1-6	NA	CASSYSDSNSPLHF	TGTGCCAGCAGTTACTCGGACAGCAATTCACCCCTCCACTTT
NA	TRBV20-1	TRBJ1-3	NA	CSASPWGGAGNTIYF	TGCAGTGCTAGTCCCTGGGGGGGGGCTGGAAACACCATATATTTT
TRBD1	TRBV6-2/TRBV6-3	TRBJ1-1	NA	CASSPGQGREAFF	TGTGCCAGCAGCCCCGGACAGGGGCGAGAAGCTTTCTTT
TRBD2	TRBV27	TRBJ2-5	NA	CASSLLLAGGRETQYF	TGTGCCAGCAGTTTATTACTAGCGGGAGGTAGGGAGACCCAGTACTTC